These 8 T cell receptor beta chains were sequenced from one sample in a study of blood T cell repertoires in COVID-19. Sequencing was performed with immunoSEQ multiplex PCR; in TCRdb, only in-frame clones are kept and a portion is missing. In the table there are approximately 12,000 clones, more than 90% of which are singletons. Sequenced sample: peripheral blood. The source is a man aged 70-80 years with active COVID-19.

The V and J genes are TRBV6-5 and TRBJ1-4; 8 bases align to TRBD1. CDR1 and CDR2 (germline): MNHEY, SVGAGI. This CDR3 is built from 14 residues. With V trimmed by 4 bases and J by 7 bases, 5 bases remained unmatched. The CDR3 is CASSWTGTGEKLFF. The CDR3, as DNA: TGTGCCAGCAGTTGGACAGGGACCGGTGAAAAACTGTTTTTT.

The chain has TRBV6-2 or TRBV6-3 and TRBJ2-2; 12 nucleotides line up with TRBD2. Germline V gives CDR1 MNHEY, CDR2 SVGEGT. V shed 2 bases and J 0 bases; nucleotides not matched to a gene: 13. The CDR3 sequence is 21 residues long. The CDR3 protein is CASSYVHWASGGATNTGELFF. In nucleotides, the CDR3 is TGTGCCAGCAGTTACGTTCACTGGGCTAGCGGGGGGGCAACGAACACCGGGGAGCTGTTTTTT.

This clone has only a few counts. The rearrangement uses TRBV4-3 and TRBJ1-1; D is ambiguous. CDR1 is LGHNA, CDR2 YSLEER, per germline. The V and J ends lost 0 bases and 4 bases respectively, with 6 bases between them. The length of the CDR3 is 13 residues. CDR3 sequence: CASSQDQRTEAFF. The CDR3 bases are TGCGCCAGCAGCCAAGATCAGCGCACTGAAGCTTTCTTT.

The genes are TRBV7-6 and TRBJ2-1; 8 bases align to TRBD1. The V gene's germline CDR1 is SGHVS and CDR2 FNYEAQ. V was clipped by 5 bases and J by 0 bases; unmatched bases: 6. The CDR3 consists of 16 residues. CDR3 loop: CASSARTGSSYNEQFF. In nucleotides, the CDR3 is TGTGCCAGCAGCGCACGGACAGGGAGCTCCTACAATGAGCAGTTCTTC.

The V call is TRBV7-9, the J call TRBJ2-1, with 10 bases identical to TRBD2. Germline V gene sequence: CDR1 SEHNR, CDR2 FQNEAQ (reference sequence). V was clipped by 10 bases and J by 7 bases; unmatched bases: 10. The CDR3 is made up of 14 amino acids. The CDR3 is CATTLAGVRNEQFF. CDR3 DNA sequence: TGTGCCACCACTCTAGCGGGAGTTAGGAATGAGCAGTTCTTC. Supplemented by reference TRBV7-9 and TRBJ2-1, the full variable domain reads DTGVSQNPRHKITKRGQNVTFRCDPISEHNRLYWYRQTLGQGPEFLTYFQNEAQLEKSRLLSDRFSAERPKGSFSTLEIQRTEQGDSAMYLCATTLAGVRNEQFFGPGTRLTVL.

The chain has TRBV27 and TRBJ1-1; no definite D call. Germline CDR1 is MNHEY and CDR2 is SMNVEV (reference sequence). CDR3 length equals 14 residues. V lost 3 bases, J lost 0 bases, and 8 bases lay in between. The chain's CDR3 is CASSFQQMNTEAFF. CDR3 nucleotide sequence: TGTGCCAGCAGTTTCCAACAGATGAACACTGAAGCTTTCTTT.

V gene TRBV9 combines with J gene TRBJ2-3; D might be TRBD2 (6 bases). V lost 0 bases, J lost 5 bases, and 19 bases lay in between. In germline, CDR1 is SGDLS, CDR2 YYNGEE. CDR3 length equals 17 residues. The CDR3 region is CASSVGLGLRGKDTQYF. Here the CDR3 DNA reads TGTGCCAGCAGCGTAGGGTTGGGACTCCGAGGAAAAGATACGCAGTATTTT.

V is TRBV18 and J is TRBJ2-3; TRBD2 is a possible D gene (7 bases). Germline V gene data show CDR1 as KGHSH and CDR2 as LQKENI. The V gene lost 2 bases and the J gene lost 2 bases, with 11 bases spanning the gap. CDR3 length equals 15 residues. The CDR3 is CASSPGGAITDTQYF. The CDR3 DNA sequence: TGTGCCAGCTCACCAGGGGGGGCGATCACAGATACGCAGTATTTT.